The 21 T cell receptor beta chains reported below all come from one sample, sequenced in a study of glioma-infiltrating T cells after dendritic cell vaccination. TCRdb keeps only in-frame clones here, not all; method: immunoSEQ multiplex PCR. The sample has under 100,000 clones; 85% to 90% are singletons. The specimen comprised blood, sampled before dendritic cell vaccination. The source is a human donor with glioblastoma.

The chain carries TRBV10-3 and TRBJ1-2, with D perhaps matching TRBD1 (5 bases). Deletions cut 4 bases from V and 5 bases from J, with 8 bases between. The V gene's germline CDR1 is ENHRY and CDR2 SYGVKD. The length of the CDR3 is 12 residues. The CDR3 region is CAISGQSYGYTF. The CDR3 DNA is TGTGCCATCAGTGGACAGTCTTATGGCTACACCTTC.

This chain connects TRBV30 to TRBJ1-4, with TRBD1 matching over 9 bases. Per germline, CDR1 GTSNPN and CDR2 SVGIG (reference sequence). The CDR3 runs to 16 residues. J lost 3 bases, V lost 2 bases, and 7 bases had no gene match. The CDR3 region is CAWSNPRTGANEKLFF. Here the CDR3 DNA reads TGTGCCTGGAGTAATCCTCGGACAGGGGCTAATGAAAAACTGTTTTTT.

The chain combines TRBV15 with TRBJ2-5, with D perhaps matching TRBD1 (5 bases). There are 13 residues in the CDR3. The germline V and J ends were trimmed by 0 bases and 3 bases, with 5 bases remaining between them. Looked up from germline, CDR1 is LNHNV and CDR2 is YYDKDF (reference sequence). CDR3 nucleotide sequence: TGTGCCACCAGCAGAGACAGGGAAGAGACCCAGTACTTC. It translates to CATSRDREETQYF.

The CDR3 loop reads CASSPGQGWTEAFF. CDR3 bases: TGTGCCAGCAGTCCAGGACAGGGATGGACTGAAGCTTTCTTT. This sequence joins TRBV27 and TRBJ1-1, with 8 bases that match TRBD1. The CDR3 is 14 residues long. Trimming took 5 bases from V and 5 from J; bases not matched to a gene: 7. The germline V gene encodes CDR1 MNHEY and CDR2 SMNVEV (reference sequence).

This rearrangement joins TRBV11-3 to TRBJ2-1; TRBD2 is a possible D gene (6 bases). The V gene lost 2 bases and the J gene lost 1 base, with 21 bases spanning the gap. CDR3 length equals 19 residues. Germline CDR1 and CDR2: SGHNT and YENEEA. The CDR3 DNA sequence: TGTGCCAGCAGCTTAACCCCGGAGGGCCCACAAATATCCTACAATGAGCAGTTCTTC. It encodes CASSLTPEGPQISYNEQFF.

The chain combines TRBV5-3 with TRBJ2-7; D is unresolved. TRBV5-3 counts as an open reading frame of uncertain function. CDR3 length equals 12 residues. V lost 0 bases to trimming and J lost 5 bases, with 6 bases between them. DNA for the CDR3: TGTGCCAGAAGCTTGGCCTGTCACGAGCAGTACTTC. This encodes CARSLACHEQYF.

V is TRBV2 and J is TRBJ1-6; maybe TRBD1 (5 bases). Germline loops: CDR1 SNHLY, CDR2 FYNNEI. Deletions cut 7 bases from V and 11 bases from J, with 18 bases between. The CDR3 consists of 14 residues. CDR3 loop: CASNKGGASPPLHF. CDR3 DNA: TGTGCCAGCAACAAAGGAGGGGCCAGCCCACCCCTCCACTTT.

This rearrangement joins TRBV28 to TRBJ1-5; TRBD1 aligns across 9 bases. The CDR3 contains 14 residues. Germline V gene sequence: CDR1 MDHEN, CDR2 SYDVKM. J lost 3 bases, V lost 7 bases, and 4 bases had no gene match. This CDR3 is CASIGTGINQPQHF. In nucleotides, the CDR3 is TGTGCCAGCATCGGGACAGGGATCAATCAGCCCCAGCATTTT. Supplemented by reference TRBV28 and TRBJ1-5, the full variable domain reads DVKVTQSSRYLVKRTGEKVFLECVQDMDHENMFWYRQDPGLGLRLIYFSYDVKMKEKGDIPEGYSVSREKKERFSLILESASTNQTSMYLCASIGTGINQPQHFGDGTRLSIL.

In its sample, this clone was seen once. The DNA of the CDR3 is TGTGCCAGTGGAGAGACAGTAAACTCTGGAAACACCATATATTTT. This gives the protein CASGETVNSGNTIYF. The gene calls are TRBV19 and TRBJ1-3; D perhaps matches TRBD1 (5 bases). The CDR3 contains 15 residues. V lost 8 bases and J 0 bases, leaving 14 bases between the germline ends. The germline V gene has CDR1 LNHDA and CDR2 SQIVND (reference sequence).

The rearrangement uses TRBV2 and TRBJ2-7, with TRBD1 identical over 7 bases. This CDR3 region has 14 residues. Germline loops: CDR1 SNHLY, CDR2 FYNNEI. V was pared by 6 bases and J by 6 bases, with 11 bases of the junction left unmatched. The CDR3 DNA reads TGTGCCAGCAGGATAAGACAGGGTGTCTTCGAGCAGTACTTC. Translated: CASRIRQGVFEQYF.

The chain recombines TRBV6-1 with TRBJ2-5, with TRBD1 identical over 9 bases. CDR1 and CDR2 from the germline V gene are MNHNS and SASEGT. The J segment lost 5 bases and the V segment lost 4 bases, leaving 8 bases of the junction unmatched. The length of the CDR3 is 15 residues. This CDR3 reads CASSGGTGIVETQYF. CDR3 DNA sequence: TGTGCCAGCAGTGGGGGGACAGGGATAGTTGAGACCCAGTACTTC.

The V gene is TRBV9, the J gene TRBJ2-2, with unresolved D. CDR3 length: 16 residues. The V end was cut by 0 bases, the J end by 1 base, with 10 bases between. Germline V gene lookup returns CDR1 SGDLS and CDR2 YYNGEE. CDR3 region: CASSVGLRVNTGELFF. Here the CDR3 DNA reads TGTGCCAGCAGCGTAGGACTTCGGGTGAACACCGGGGAGCTGTTTTTT.

The chain uses TRBV6-6 and TRBJ2-3, with a weak D call TRBD2 (5 bases). V dropped 1 base and J dropped 4 bases, with 9 bases sitting between them. Germline V gene data show CDR1 as MNHNY and CDR2 as SVGAGI (reference sequence). CDR3 length: 14 residues. The CDR3 is CASSYLEVADTQYF. The CDR3 region has the DNA TGTGCCAGCAGTTACTTGGAGGTCGCAGATACGCAGTATTTT.

The chain links TRBV4-2 to TRBJ1-6, with TRBD1 matching over 10 bases. This CDR3 is built from 16 residues. The J segment lost 7 bases and the V segment lost 1 base, leaving 4 bases of the junction unmatched. CDR1 is LGHNA and CDR2 is YNFKEQ in the germline V gene. Here the CDR3 reads CASSQALTGGNSPLHF. DNA of the CDR3: TGTGCCAGCAGCCAAGCCCTGACAGGGGGCAATTCACCCCTCCACTTT.

This clone has a handful of counts. CDR3 nucleotides: TGTGCCAGCAGTTGGAGCGTTAATGAAAAACTGTTTTTT. Its protein product is CASSWSVNEKLFF. The chain links TRBV27 to TRBJ1-4, with no clear D. CDR1 and CDR2 (germline): MNHEY, SMNVEV (reference sequence). The V end was cut by 4 bases, the J end by 4 bases, with 7 bases between. This CDR3 region has 13 residues.

The V and J genes are TRBV19 and TRBJ2-7; 9 bases line up with TRBD1. After removal of 5 bases from V and 5 bases from J, the junction contained 7 bases not matched to a gene. Germline loops: CDR1 LNHDA, CDR2 SQIVND (reference sequence). The CDR3 contains 14 residues. The CDR3 loop is CASSPGQGSHEQYF. CDR3 coding DNA: TGTGCCAGTAGTCCAGGACAGGGGTCCCACGAGCAGTACTTC.

The chain employs TRBV2 and TRBJ1-3; TRBD1 matches at 7 bases. The CDR3 consists of 16 residues. V lost 4 bases and J lost 0; bases outside the gene matches: 6. CDR1 and CDR2 from the germline V gene are SNHLY and FYNNEI. This chain's CDR3 is CASSGDSGFSGNTIYF. The CDR3 coding sequence is TGTGCCAGCAGTGGGGACAGTGGATTCTCTGGAAACACCATATATTTT.

The genes are TRBV2 and TRBJ2-5; a weak D match, TRBD1 (7 bases). The assigned J gene may be wrong: the sequence end matches TRBJ2-7 better. Per the germline V gene, CDR1 is SNHLY and CDR2 is FYNNEI. CDR3 length: 16 amino acids. Written as DNA, the CDR3 is TGTGCCAGCAGTGAAGCCTTCGGAGGGGGCTTTTACGAGCAGTACTTC. Translating gives CASSEAFGGGFYEQYF.

The rearrangement joins TRBV4-1 to TRBJ1-1; TRBD1 aligns across 9 bases. The V gene end was trimmed by 4 bases and the J gene end by 1 base; junction bases not matched to a gene: 4. This CDR3 is built from 15 residues. Germline CDR1 and CDR2: MGHRA and YSYEKL. CDR3: CASSRNRGPNTEAFF. DNA for the CDR3: TGCGCCAGCAGCCGAAACAGGGGGCCGAACACTGAAGCTTTCTTT.

This clone is a singleton in its sample. The chain uses TRBV5-1 and TRBJ1-1, with 7 bases lining up with TRBD1. V was clipped by 4 bases and J by 1 base; unmatched bases: 13. CDR3 length: 17 amino acids. Germline V gene sequence: CDR1 SGHRS, CDR2 YFSETQ. The DNA of the CDR3 is TGCGCCAGCAGCCCTACGACAGGGCTACGGTCGAACACTGAAGCTTTCTTT. Translating gives CASSPTTGLRSNTEAFF.

Worth noting for this clone: A read error may produce the germline difference seen at one junction end. The chain joins TRBV2 to TRBJ2-4, with 7 bases lining up with TRBD1. The germline V gene encodes CDR1 SNHLY and CDR2 FYNNEI. The CDR3 contains 10 residues. The DNA of the CDR3 is TGTGCCAGCAGTGAAAGAGACAGGGTCTTC. It encodes CASSERDRVF.